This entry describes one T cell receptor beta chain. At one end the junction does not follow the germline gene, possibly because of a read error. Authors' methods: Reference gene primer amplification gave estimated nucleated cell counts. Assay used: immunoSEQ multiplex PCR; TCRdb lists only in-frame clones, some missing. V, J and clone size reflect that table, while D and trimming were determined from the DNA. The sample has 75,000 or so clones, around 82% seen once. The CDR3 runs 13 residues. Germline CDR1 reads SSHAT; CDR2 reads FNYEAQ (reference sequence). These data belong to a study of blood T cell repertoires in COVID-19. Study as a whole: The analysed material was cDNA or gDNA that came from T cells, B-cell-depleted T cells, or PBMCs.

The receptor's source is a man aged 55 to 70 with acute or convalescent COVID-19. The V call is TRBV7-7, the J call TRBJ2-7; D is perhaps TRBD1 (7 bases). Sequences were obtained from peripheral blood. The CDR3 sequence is CASSLVQGGEQYF. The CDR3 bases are TGTGCTAGCAGCTTGGTGCAGGGGGGCGAGCAGTACTTC.